Presented here are 10 T cell receptor beta chains from one specimen sequenced in a study of T cell responses to AZD1222 COVID-19 vaccine. Generated by immunoSEQ multiplex PCR, the TCRdb table keeps only in-frame clones and is missing some. The sample contains about 140,000 clones, about 89% of which appear only once. This material consisted of peripheral blood, taken 28 days after the second AZD1222 dose. These TCRs come from an adult who received the AZD1222 COVID-19 vaccine.

The J gene is TRBJ2-7, the V gene TRBV3-1 (or the pseudogene TRBV3-2); TRBD2 is a possible D gene (5 bases). CDR3 length equals 14 residues. Between the trimmed V and J ends, which lost 2 bases and 5 bases, there was a span of 13 bases. Germline lookup yields CDR1 LGHDT and CDR2 YNNKEL (reference sequence). CDR3 DNA sequence: TGTGCCAGCAGCCAACCAAGCGGTGTAAACGAGCAGTACTTC. Its protein product is CASSQPSGVNEQYF.

This sequence joins TRBV19 and TRBJ1-5; possible D gene TRBD1, 6 bases. This CDR3 region has 16 residues. V lost 7 bases, J lost 2 bases, and 18 bases lay in between. Germline V gives CDR1 LNHDA, CDR2 SQIVND (reference sequence). The CDR3 coding sequence is TGTGCCAGTAATACGGACAGATGGGGTGGCAATCAGCCCCAGCATTTT. This translates into CASNTDRWGGNQPQHF.

This clone was seen just once. The V call is TRBV29-1, the J call TRBJ2-2; the match to TRBD1 covers 8 bases. V lost 7 bases to trimming and J lost 5 bases; unmatched junction nucleotides: 6. The CDR3 totals 13 residues. Per germline, CDR1 SQVTM and CDR2 ANQGSEA. The CDR3 DNA reads as TGCAGCGCCCCGGACAGGGAGACCGGGGAGCTGTTTTTT. This codes for CSAPDRETGELFF.

This clone has a handful of counts. The genes are TRBV4-3 and TRBJ1-3; D is perhaps TRBD1 (6 bases). There are 15 residues in the CDR3. V lost 0 bases to trimming and J lost 4 bases, with 10 bases between them. From germline, CDR1 is LGHNA and CDR2 YSLEER. CDR3 amino acids: CASSQDWGAGNTIYF. The DNA for the CDR3 is TGCGCCAGCAGCCAAGATTGGGGGGCAGGAAACACCATATATTTT.

This clone has a handful of counts. The chain links TRBV14 to TRBJ1-4; maybe TRBD1 (6 bases). CDR1 is SGHDN and CDR2 is FVKESK in the germline V gene. The V end was cut by 0 bases, the J end by 2 bases, with 10 bases between. The CDR3 has 16 residues. The CDR3: CASSQDTGRTNEKLFF. The DNA of the CDR3 is TGTGCCAGCAGCCAAGATACAGGGCGGACTAATGAAAAACTGTTTTTT.

This chain links TRBV7-2 with TRBJ1-3, with D unclear. The germline V and J ends were trimmed by 3 bases and 0 bases, with 9 bases remaining between them. The CDR3 spans 15 residues. Germline values: CDR1 SGHTA, CDR2 FQGNSA. In nucleotides, the CDR3 is TGTGCCAGCAGCTTTGCCAGCCTCTCTGGAAACACCATATATTTT. This encodes CASSFASLSGNTIYF.

The rearrangement uses TRBV7-3 and TRBJ1-6; D is ambiguous. The germline V gene has CDR1 SGHTA and CDR2 FQGTGA. CDR3 size: 14 residues. Trimming removed 1 base from V and 10 bases from J, with 11 bases in between. DNA for the CDR3: TGTGCCAGCAGCTTAAACCCCATTGGGTCACCCCTCCACTTT. This encodes CASSLNPIGSPLHF.

The V call is TRBV25-1, the J call TRBJ1-2, with no clear D. V lost 6 bases, J lost 8 bases, and 13 bases lay in between. The CDR3 totals 12 residues. CDR1 is MGHDK and CDR2 is SYGVNS in the germline V gene. CDR3 residues: CASRDLVGGYTF. CDR3 DNA sequence: TGTGCCAGCAGGGACTTAGTTGGAGGCTACACCTTC.

This clone was seen more than once but under ten times. The chain carries TRBV7-2 and TRBJ2-3; D unresolved. The V gene lost 1 base and the J gene lost 3 bases, with 14 bases spanning the gap. Germline CDR1 SGHTA, CDR2 FQGNSA. This CDR3 is 16 amino acids long. CDR3 region: CASSLVRFGFTDTQYF. CDR3 nucleotides: TGTGCCAGCAGCTTAGTCCGGTTTGGGTTTACAGATACGCAGTATTTT.

The table lists this clone with a count of one. The rearrangement joins TRBV7-2 to TRBJ1-2, with 9 bases lining up with TRBD1. Germline trimming cut 4 bases from V and 10 bases from J; bases unmatched to any gene: 7. CDR1 is SGHTA, CDR2 FQGNSA, per germline. The CDR3 consists of 13 residues. The CDR3 region has the DNA TGTGCCAGCAGCTCGGGGACAGGGTTTGTCTACACCTTC. Translating gives CASSSGTGFVYTF.